Following are 21 T cell receptor beta chains from one sample sequenced in a study of blood T cells in healthy people across ages (dated by TCRdb to 2015 to 2017). Libraries were made using 5' RACE. Instrument on record: Illumina HiSeq 2500. A second roughly 6 to 12 cycle PCR used a sample-barcoded 5' primer and a J-beta primer mix. TCRdb reprocessing: public reads trimmed at Q25 with fastp, clones called with MiXCR, in-frame beta chains kept. Merged by CDR3 protein, the rows form single entries marked with the most common genes and DNA. Recorded for this sample are under 2 million distinct CDR3 sequences; about 35% of them occurred a single time. About 10% of the sample is in the top ten clones. Sequencing was carried out using blood. Receptors originate from a woman aged 30 to 39 in good health.

The rearrangement joins TRBV4-1 to TRBJ2-2; D is perhaps TRBD1 (5 bases). V gave up 4 bases and J gave up 6 bases, with 15 bases separating them. This CDR3 has 15 residues. Germline values: CDR1 MGHRA, CDR2 YSYEKL. CDR3 protein: CASSPSLRVSGELFF. In nucleotides, the CDR3 is TGCGCCAGCAGCCCCTCTCTCAGGGTCTCCGGGGAGCTGTTTTTT.

The rearrangement joins TRBV5-1 to TRBJ2-1, with D maybe TRBD2 (5 bases). Trimming shortened V by 1 base and J by 5 bases, and 10 bases separated the two germline ends. Per germline, CDR1 SGHRS and CDR2 YFSETQ. The CDR3 loop spans 14 amino acids. CDR3 DNA: TGCGCCAGCAGCTTGTTGGTCGGGAACAATGAGCAGTTCTTC. It is translated as CASSLLVGNNEQFF. Filled out from reference TRBV5-1 and TRBJ2-1, the complete variable domain reads KAGVTQTPRYLIKTRGQQVTLSCSPISGHRSVSWYQQTPGQGLQFLFEYFSETQRNKGNFPGRFSGRQFSNSRSEMNVSTLELGDSALYLCASSLLVGNNEQFFGPGTRLTVL.

This rearrangement joins TRBV6-2 or TRBV6-3 to TRBJ2-2, with 9 positions matching TRBD1. This CDR3 region has 16 residues. CDR1 is MNHEY, CDR2 SVGEGT, per germline. After removal of 5 bases from V and 7 bases from J, the junction contained 11 bases not matched to a gene. The CDR3 reads CASSPTGTGINGELFF. Written as DNA, the CDR3 is TGTGCCAGCAGTCCAACGGGGACAGGGATCAACGGGGAGCTGTTTTTT.

This clonotype has a count of ten or more. The J gene is TRBJ2-1, the V gene TRBV29-1; 11 nucleotides match TRBD2. This CDR3 spans 18 amino acids. Germline CDR1 and CDR2: SQVTM and ANQGSEA. V lost 4 bases to trimming and J lost 2 bases; unmatched junction nucleotides: 13. The CDR3 nucleotides read TGCAGCGTTGTAACGGGGGGACTAGCGGCGAATCCCTACAATGAGCAGTTCTTC. The encoded protein is CSVVTGGLAANPYNEQFF.

The V gene is TRBV20-1, the J gene TRBJ2-7; no definite D call. Germline values: CDR1 DFQATT, CDR2 SNEGSKA (reference sequence). This CDR3 is built from 13 residues. With 0 bases removed from V and 9 bases from J, the gap between germline ends came to 15 bases. DNA of the CDR3: TGCAGTGCTAGAGAGCATTTGGGTAGCCTGCAGTACTTC. This translates into CSAREHLGSLQYF.

This rearrangement joins TRBV7-2 to TRBJ1-5, with TRBD1 identical over 7 bases. This CDR3 is built from 16 residues. From germline, CDR1 is SGHTA and CDR2 FQGNSA. V shed 4 bases and J 0 bases; nucleotides not matched to a gene: 6. The CDR3 coding sequence is TGTGCCAGCAGCTGGGGGGACAGAAATAGCAATCAGCCCCAGCATTTT. It codes for CASSWGDRNSNQPQHF.

This clonotype was recorded many times. The J gene is TRBJ2-7, the V gene TRBV5-8, with a tentative D call TRBD1 (6 bases). V dropped 4 bases and J dropped 1 base, with 15 bases sitting between them. This CDR3 comprises 15 residues. The germline V gene encodes CDR1 SGHTS and CDR2 YDEGEE. DNA for the CDR3: TGTGCCAGCAGCATAGGACAGTGGGGGTCCTACGAGCAGTACTTC. Translating it yields CASSIGQWGSYEQYF.

The table lists this clonotype with many counts. The V gene is TRBV24-1, the J gene TRBJ2-1, with 10 bases that match TRBD2. V shed 3 bases, J shed 5 bases, and the junction held 6 bases outside the gene matches. The CDR3 runs to 16 residues. Germline V gene data show CDR1 as KGHDR and CDR2 as SFDVKD. The CDR3 nucleotides are TGTGCCACCAGTGATCCACTAGCGGGACGCGACAATGAGCAGTTCTTC. Translating gives CATSDPLAGRDNEQFF.

Concerning this clonotype itself: The conserved phenylalanine or tryptophan is not found at the CDR3 terminus, so this likely reflects a read error. V and J are TRBV7-8 and TRBJ2-6, with a weak D call TRBD1 (6 bases). The V end lost 1 base, the J end lost 3 bases, and 25 bases lay between the germline ends. The CDR3 is 21 amino acids. Germline CDR1 SGHVS, CDR2 FQNEAQ. CDR3 protein: CASSLGRNRDLVFYGANVLTC. Written as DNA, the CDR3 is TGTGCCAGCAGCTTAGGTCGAAACAGGGATCTCGTCTTTTATGGGGCCAACGTCCTGACTTGC.

The table lists this clonotype with a few counts. The chain joins TRBV20-1 to TRBJ1-2, with D possibly TRBD1 on 5 matching bases. Trimming removed 0 bases from V and 8 bases from J, with 19 bases in between. This CDR3 contains 15 residues. CDR1 and CDR2 from the germline V gene are DFQATT and SNEGSKA (reference sequence). The CDR3 here is CSARDGPGSLGGYTF. For the CDR3, the DNA is TGCAGTGCTAGAGATGGGCCAGGGTCACTTGGGGGCTACACCTTC.

This chain connects TRBV11-2 to TRBJ2-3; D might be TRBD2 (6 bases). Germline values: CDR1 SGHAT, CDR2 FQNNGV. The V end lost 5 bases, the J end lost 6 bases, and 24 bases lay between the germline ends. The CDR3 runs 17 residues. The CDR3 nucleotides are TGTGCCAGCAGCCTGAAGGCGGCGGGGCCCCTTCCGGATACGCAGTATTTT. Its protein product is CASSLKAAGPLPDTQYF.

This clonotype was counted only a few times. The rearrangement joins TRBV27 to TRBJ1-4; no clear D. Per germline, CDR1 MNHEY and CDR2 SMNVEV (reference sequence). The CDR3 has 17 residues. V lost 0 bases and J lost 7, with 18 bases in between. CDR3 coding DNA: TGTGCCAGCAGTTTATCGGTTAGGTGGAAGATGCCTGAAAAACTGTTTTTT. This encodes CASSLSVRWKMPEKLFF.

This chain connects TRBV4-2 to TRBJ1-2; D is possibly TRBD1 (6 bases). Germline loops: CDR1 LGHNA, CDR2 YNFKEQ. V shed 0 bases and J shed 8 bases, with 16 bases lying between them. The length of the CDR3 is 15 residues. CDR3 loop: CASSQDWDTLRGYTF. DNA for the CDR3: TGTGCCAGCAGCCAAGATTGGGACACCCTCCGGGGCTACACCTTC.

V is TRBV20-1 and J is TRBJ2-1; D remains ambiguous. Trimming took 0 bases from V and 8 from J, leaving 17 bases between them. CDR3 length equals 15 residues. The germline V gene has CDR1 DFQATT and CDR2 SNEGSKA (reference sequence). Written as DNA, the CDR3 is TGCAGTGCTAGAGATCCGAACAGCCCTACGGATGAGCAGTTCTTC. As protein: CSARDPNSPTDEQFF.

About this clonotype itself: A read error is possible here, since a much larger clone lies one base away. The CDR3 loop reads CSVRGLATTDTQYF. CDR3 coding DNA: TGCAGCGTTAGGGGACTAGCGACCACAGATACGCAGTATTTT. V usage is TRBV29-1 and J usage is TRBJ2-3, with TRBD2 matching 10 bases. V lost 5 bases to trimming and J lost 2 bases; unmatched junction nucleotides: 4. The CDR3 covers 14 residues. Germline V gene data show CDR1 as SQVTM and CDR2 as ANQGSEA.

V is TRBV9 and J is TRBJ2-2; 7 nucleotides align to TRBD2. CDR3 length equals 15 residues. Germline V gene sequence: CDR1 SGDLS, CDR2 YYNGEE. After removal of 3 bases from V and 4 bases from J, the junction contained 6 bases not matched to a gene. This chain's CDR3 is CASSAVGGGTGELFF. The CDR3 nucleotides are TGTGCCAGCAGCGCAGTGGGGGGGGGCACCGGGGAGCTGTTTTTT.

The rearrangement joins TRBV18 to TRBJ2-7; D call uncertain. Germline-derived CDR1 and CDR2 are KGHSH and LQKENI. The CDR3 extends over 14 amino acids. The V end was cut by 3 bases, the J end by 2 bases, with 11 bases between. The CDR3 DNA reads TGTGCCAGCTCACCCGACTCAGTTCCCTACGAGCAGTACTTC. Protein: CASSPDSVPYEQYF.

The V call is TRBV6-6, the J call TRBJ2-7, with TRBD2 matching 9 bases. The DNA end is more similar to TRBJ2-5, so the J call may be wrong. The germline V gene encodes CDR1 MNHNY and CDR2 SVGAGI (reference sequence). This CDR3 contains 16 residues. This CDR3 is CASSGTIAGARETQYF. In DNA form, the CDR3 reads TGTGCCAGCAGCGGAACGATAGCGGGAGCGAGAGAGACCCAGTACTTC.

This chain connects TRBV2 to TRBJ2-7; the match to TRBD1 covers 8 bases. Per germline, CDR1 SNHLY and CDR2 FYNNEI. Unmatched junction bases numbered 7, after V lost 6 bases and J lost 0 bases. This CDR3 has 15 amino acids. The CDR3 reads CASSYGQGFSYEQYF. CDR3 DNA sequence: TGTGCCAGCAGCTACGGACAGGGTTTCTCCTACGAGCAGTACTTC.

This clonotype was picked up many times. The chain joins TRBV29-1 to TRBJ2-7; D ambiguous. Trimming cost V 3 bases and J 2 bases, with 8 bases left between them. CDR1 SQVTM and CDR2 ANQGSEA come from the germline V gene. This CDR3 contains 12 residues. The chain's CDR3 is CSVEGNTYEQYF. For the CDR3, the DNA is TGCAGCGTTGAGGGCAATACCTACGAGCAGTACTTC.

The table lists this clonotype with many counts. The J gene is TRBJ2-7, the V gene TRBV5-1; 9 nucleotides match TRBD1. This CDR3 contains 14 residues. Germline CDR1 is SGHRS and CDR2 is YFSETQ. Trimming removed 5 bases from V and 3 bases from J; junction bases left unmatched: 6. The chain's CDR3 is CASSPQTGGYEQYF. DNA of the CDR3: TGCGCCAGCAGTCCTCAGACAGGGGGCTACGAGCAGTACTTC.